The clone carrying this T cell receptor (beta chain) was recorded a few times. The record originates from a study of blood T cell repertoires in COVID-19. V dropped 6 bases and J dropped 2; count of bases not matched to a gene: 2. The length of the CDR3 is 13 residues. The germline gives CDR1 WSHSY, CDR2 SAAADI. Measured with immunoSEQ multiplex PCR; TCRdb has only the in-frame clones, and not every one. The data hold approximately 270,000 clones, with approximately 86% observed a single time. The gene calls are TRBV10-2 and TRBJ1-1; 8 nucleotides agree with TRBD1. Source material: peripheral blood. This TCR was recovered from a human donor with COVID-19, enrolled during active disease. The donor label of this sample is uncertain. CDR3 region: CASRTGGNTEAFF. The CDR3 DNA is TGCGCCAGCAGAACAGGGGGAAACACTGAAGCTTTCTTT.